The source of this T cell receptor (beta chain) is a study of cytomegalovirus exposure and HLA in healthy donors. 60 Vbeta and 13 Jbeta primers were used in PCR. Assay: immunoSEQ multiplex PCR; the TCRdb copy retains only in-frame clones and omits some. The sample lists 150,000 to 180,000 clones, 82% seen once, with 6.6% in the top ten. On this clone itself: Its antigen is undetermined.

The germline V gene has CDR1 SEHNR and CDR2 FQNEAQ (reference sequence). The CDR3 runs to 13 residues. Trimming cost V 5 bases and J 1 base; bases outside gene matches: 2. Study findings and constraints: The study reported that TCR beta sequences accurately predicted HLA-A and HLA-B alleles in most subjects. It was assumed in the presence/absence analyses that sequencing depth was roughly uniform across donors.

The TCR sequence derives from a woman aged 45-59 years in good health and CMV-seropositive. The specimen was PBMCs. V and J are TRBV7-9 and TRBJ2-7; the match to TRBD1 covers 7 bases. CDR3 DNA: TGTGCCAGCAGCCGGACAGGTTCCTACGAGCAGTACTTC. Its protein product is CASSRTGSYEQYF.